This T cell receptor beta chain was documented in a study of T cell responses to AZD1222 COVID-19 vaccine. Turning to the study itself: Second-dose intervals near 4 or 12 weeks were combined. Study-wide results and caveats: After two AZD1222 doses, spike-specific TCR breadth and depth rose versus day 0. The sample set comprised mostly white British donors with more females, and clonal diversity was possibly underestimated. Vaccine-related CD4 TCRs covered spike, predominating at 160-218 and 743-854.

There are 16 residues in the CDR3. Germline V gene data show CDR1 as LGHDT and CDR2 as YNNKEL (reference sequence). The V and J ends lost 5 bases and 4 bases respectively, with 20 bases between them. Assay used: immunoSEQ multiplex PCR; TCRdb lists only in-frame clones, some missing. Among around 80,000 clones listed, around nine tenths were seen once. As regards this clone: Its target is not known.

The source of this sequence is an adult in good health. The chain links TRBV3-1 (or the pseudogene TRBV3-2) to TRBJ2-5; D might be TRBD1 (6 bases). This specimen was peripheral blood, taken on day 0 of AZD1222 vaccination. Here the CDR3 DNA reads TGTGCCAGCAGCGTAGACCCAGGGGCTGTTAGAGAGACCCAGTACTTC. It translates to CASSVDPGAVRETQYF.